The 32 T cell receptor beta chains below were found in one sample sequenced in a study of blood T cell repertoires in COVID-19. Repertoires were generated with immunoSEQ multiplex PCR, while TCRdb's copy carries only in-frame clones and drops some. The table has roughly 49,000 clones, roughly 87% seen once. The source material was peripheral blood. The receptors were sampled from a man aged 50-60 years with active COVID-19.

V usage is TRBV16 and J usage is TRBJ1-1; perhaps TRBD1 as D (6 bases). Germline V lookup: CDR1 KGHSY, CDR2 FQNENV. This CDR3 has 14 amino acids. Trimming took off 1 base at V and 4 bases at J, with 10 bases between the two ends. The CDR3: CASSQYAGATEAFF. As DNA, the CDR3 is TGTGCCAGCAGCCAATACGCAGGGGCCACTGAAGCTTTCTTT.

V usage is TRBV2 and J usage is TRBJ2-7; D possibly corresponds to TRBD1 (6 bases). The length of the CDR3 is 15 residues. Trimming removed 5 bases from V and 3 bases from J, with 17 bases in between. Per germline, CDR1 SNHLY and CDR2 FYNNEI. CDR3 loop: CASSPRLDRLYEQYF. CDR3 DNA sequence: TGTGCCAGCAGTCCCCGCCTAGACAGGCTCTACGAGCAGTACTTC. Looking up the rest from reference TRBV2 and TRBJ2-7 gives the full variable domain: EPEVTQTPSHQVTQMGQEVILRCVPISNHLYFYWYRQILGQKVEFLVSFYNNEISEKSEIFDDQFSVERPDGSNFTLKIRSTKLEDSAMYFCASSPRLDRLYEQYFGPGTRLTVT.

For the CDR3, the DNA is TGTGCCAGCAGTTTCGCGTTGGAGACCCAGTACTTC. Translated: CASSFALETQYF. This chain uses TRBV12-3 or TRBV12-4 with TRBJ2-5; unclear D gene. The V end was cut by 3 bases, the J end by 5 bases, with 7 bases between. This CDR3 comprises 12 residues.

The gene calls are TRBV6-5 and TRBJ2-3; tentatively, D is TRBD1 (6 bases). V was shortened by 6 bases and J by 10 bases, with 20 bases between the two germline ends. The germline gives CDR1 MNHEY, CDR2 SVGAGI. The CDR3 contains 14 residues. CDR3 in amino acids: CASSQGMSPWSQYF. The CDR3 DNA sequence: TGTGCCAGCAGCCAGGGGATGTCCCCTTGGTCGCAGTATTTT.

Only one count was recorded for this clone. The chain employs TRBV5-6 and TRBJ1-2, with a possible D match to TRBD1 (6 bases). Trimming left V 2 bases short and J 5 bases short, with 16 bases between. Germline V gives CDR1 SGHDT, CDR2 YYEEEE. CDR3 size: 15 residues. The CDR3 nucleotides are TGTGCCAGCAGCTTTTGGGGGACAACAAGTTATGGCTACACCTTC. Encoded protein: CASSFWGTTSYGYTF.

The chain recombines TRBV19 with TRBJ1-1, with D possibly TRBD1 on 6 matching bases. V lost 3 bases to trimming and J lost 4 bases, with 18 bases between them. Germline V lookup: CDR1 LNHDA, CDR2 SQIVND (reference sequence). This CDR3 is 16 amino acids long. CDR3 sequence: CASSIGAGVSVTEAFF. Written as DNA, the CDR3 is TGTGCCAGTAGTATCGGGGCAGGGGTATCAGTCACTGAAGCTTTCTTT. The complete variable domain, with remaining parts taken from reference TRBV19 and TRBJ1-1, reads DGGITQSPKYLFRKEGQNVTLSCEQNLNHDAMYWYRQDPGQGLRLIYYSQIVNDFQKGDIAEGYSVSREKKESFPLTVTSAQKNPTAFYLCASSIGAGVSVTEAFFGQGTRLTVV.

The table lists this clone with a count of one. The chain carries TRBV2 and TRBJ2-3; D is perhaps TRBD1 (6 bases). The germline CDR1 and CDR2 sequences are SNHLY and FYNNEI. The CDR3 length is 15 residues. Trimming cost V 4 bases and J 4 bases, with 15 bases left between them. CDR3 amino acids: CASSVRGLGADTQYF. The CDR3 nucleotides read TGTGCCAGCAGTGTGAGGGGGTTAGGCGCAGATACGCAGTATTTT.

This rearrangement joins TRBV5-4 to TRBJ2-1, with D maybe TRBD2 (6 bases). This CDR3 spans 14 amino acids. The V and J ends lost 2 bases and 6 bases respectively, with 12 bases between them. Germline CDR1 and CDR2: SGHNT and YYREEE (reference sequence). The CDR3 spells CASSFSSGVNEQFF. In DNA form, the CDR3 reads TGTGCCAGCAGCTTTTCCTCGGGAGTCAATGAGCAGTTCTTC.

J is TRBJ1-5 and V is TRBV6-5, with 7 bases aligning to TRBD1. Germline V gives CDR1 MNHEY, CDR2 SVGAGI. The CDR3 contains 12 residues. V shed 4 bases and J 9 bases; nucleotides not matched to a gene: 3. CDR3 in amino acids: CASSSHRGPQHF. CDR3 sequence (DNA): TGTGCCAGCAGTTCCCACAGGGGGCCCCAGCATTTT.

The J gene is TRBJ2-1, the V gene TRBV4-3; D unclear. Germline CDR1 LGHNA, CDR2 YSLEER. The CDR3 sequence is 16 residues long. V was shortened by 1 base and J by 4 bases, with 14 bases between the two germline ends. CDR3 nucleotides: TGCGCCAGCAGCCAAGTCGACACACGTTTTTACAATGAGCAGTTCTTC. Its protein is CASSQVDTRFYNEQFF.

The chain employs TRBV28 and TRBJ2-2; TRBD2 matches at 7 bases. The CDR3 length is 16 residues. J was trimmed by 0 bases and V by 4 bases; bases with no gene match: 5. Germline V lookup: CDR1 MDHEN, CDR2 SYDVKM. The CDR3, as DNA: TGTGCCAGCAGTTCCCCCGGGAGGCCGAACACCGGGGAGCTGTTTTTT. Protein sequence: CASSSPGRPNTGELFF. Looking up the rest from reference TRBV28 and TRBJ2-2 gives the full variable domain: DVKVTQSSRYLVKRTGEKVFLECVQDMDHENMFWYRQDPGLGLRLIYFSYDVKMKEKGDIPEGYSVSREKKERFSLILESASTNQTSMYLCASSSPGRPNTGELFFGEGSRLTVL.

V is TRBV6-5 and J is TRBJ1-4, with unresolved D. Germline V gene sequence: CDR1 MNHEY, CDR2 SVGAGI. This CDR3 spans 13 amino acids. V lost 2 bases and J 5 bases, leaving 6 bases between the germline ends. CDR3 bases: TGTGCCAGCAGTTACACGGGGAATGAAAAACTGTTTTTT. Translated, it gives CASSYTGNEKLFF.

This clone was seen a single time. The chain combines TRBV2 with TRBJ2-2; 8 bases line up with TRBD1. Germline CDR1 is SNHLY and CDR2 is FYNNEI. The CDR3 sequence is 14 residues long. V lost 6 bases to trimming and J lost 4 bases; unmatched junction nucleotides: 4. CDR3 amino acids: CASSWDRSTGELFF. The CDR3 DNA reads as TGTGCCAGCAGCTGGGACAGGAGCACCGGGGAGCTGTTTTTT.

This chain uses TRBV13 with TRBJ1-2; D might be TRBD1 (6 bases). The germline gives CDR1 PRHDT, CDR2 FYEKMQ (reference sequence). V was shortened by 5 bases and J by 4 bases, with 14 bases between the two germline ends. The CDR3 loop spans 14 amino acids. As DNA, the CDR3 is TGTGCCAGCAGCCCGACGGGAGGGGGCTATGGCTACACCTTC. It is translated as CASSPTGGGYGYTF.

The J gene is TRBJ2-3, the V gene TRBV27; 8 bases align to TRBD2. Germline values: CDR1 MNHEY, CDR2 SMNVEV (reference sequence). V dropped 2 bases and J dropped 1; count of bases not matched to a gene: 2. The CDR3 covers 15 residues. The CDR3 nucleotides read TGTGCCAGCAGTTTAGTGACTAGCGGCACAGATACGCAGTATTTT. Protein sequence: CASSLVTSGTDTQYF.

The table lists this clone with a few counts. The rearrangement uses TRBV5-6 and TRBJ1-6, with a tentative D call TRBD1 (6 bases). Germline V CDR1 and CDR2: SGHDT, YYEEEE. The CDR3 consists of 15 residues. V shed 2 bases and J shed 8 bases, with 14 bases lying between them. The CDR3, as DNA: TGTGCCAGCAGCTTCACAGGGATTGTGGATTCACCCCTCCACTTT. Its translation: CASSFTGIVDSPLHF.

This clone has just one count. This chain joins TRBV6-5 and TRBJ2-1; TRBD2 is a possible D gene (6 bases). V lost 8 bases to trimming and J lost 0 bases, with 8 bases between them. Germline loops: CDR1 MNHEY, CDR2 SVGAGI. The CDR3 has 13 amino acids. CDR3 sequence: CASGGSSYNEQFF. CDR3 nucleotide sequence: TGTGCCAGCGGGGGGAGCTCCTACAATGAGCAGTTCTTC.

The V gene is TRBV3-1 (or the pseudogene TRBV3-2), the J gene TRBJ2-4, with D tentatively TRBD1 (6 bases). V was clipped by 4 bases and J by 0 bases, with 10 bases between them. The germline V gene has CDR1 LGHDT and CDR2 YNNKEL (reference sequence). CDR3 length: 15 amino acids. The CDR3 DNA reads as TGTGCCAGCAGCCCAGGACAGAGAGCCAAAAACATTCAGTACTTC. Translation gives CASSPGQRAKNIQYF.

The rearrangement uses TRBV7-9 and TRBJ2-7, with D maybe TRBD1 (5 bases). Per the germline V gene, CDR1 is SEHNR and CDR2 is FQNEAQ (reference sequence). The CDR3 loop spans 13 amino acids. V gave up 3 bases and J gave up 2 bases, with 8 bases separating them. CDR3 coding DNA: TGTGCCAGCAGCTTGTCGACAGCCTACGAGCAGTACTTC. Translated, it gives CASSLSTAYEQYF.

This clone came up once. The CDR3 bases are TGTGCCAGCAGTAGGGACAGGGTTTCCCCCCACGGCTACACCTTC. Protein: CASSRDRVSPHGYTF. This chain connects TRBV6-5 to TRBJ1-2, with 9 nucleotides matching TRBD1. Germline loops: CDR1 MNHEY, CDR2 SVGAGI. The trim removed 5 bases at V and 8 bases at J, leaving 12 bases unmatched. This CDR3 spans 15 amino acids.

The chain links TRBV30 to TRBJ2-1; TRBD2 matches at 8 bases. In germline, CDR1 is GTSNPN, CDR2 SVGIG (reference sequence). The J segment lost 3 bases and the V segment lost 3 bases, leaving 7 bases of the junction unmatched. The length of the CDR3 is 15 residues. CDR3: CAWRDGRGGYNEQFF. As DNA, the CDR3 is TGTGCCTGGAGGGACGGGAGGGGAGGCTACAATGAGCAGTTCTTC.

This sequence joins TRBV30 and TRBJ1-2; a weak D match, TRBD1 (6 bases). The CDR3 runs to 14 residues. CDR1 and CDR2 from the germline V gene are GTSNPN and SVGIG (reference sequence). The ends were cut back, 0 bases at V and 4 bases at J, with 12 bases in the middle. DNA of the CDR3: TGTGCCTGGAGTGTACAGGGATGGGGCTATGGCTACACCTTC. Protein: CAWSVQGWGYGYTF.

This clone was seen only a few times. The CDR3 spells CASSMTGSNQPQHF. Here the CDR3 DNA reads TGTGCCAGCAGCATGACAGGGAGCAATCAGCCCCAGCATTTT. The chain combines TRBV14 with TRBJ1-5; 7 bases line up with TRBD1. Germline CDR1 is SGHDN and CDR2 is FVKESK. This CDR3 comprises 14 residues. J gave up 1 base and V 5 bases, and 2 bases lay outside the gene matches.

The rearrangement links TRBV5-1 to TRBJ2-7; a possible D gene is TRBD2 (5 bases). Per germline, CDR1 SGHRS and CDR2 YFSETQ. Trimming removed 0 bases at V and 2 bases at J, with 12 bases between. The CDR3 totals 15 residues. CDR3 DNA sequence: TGCGCCAGCAGCTTGGTAGGCGGACTTCCCTACGAGCAGTACTTC. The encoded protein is CASSLVGGLPYEQYF.

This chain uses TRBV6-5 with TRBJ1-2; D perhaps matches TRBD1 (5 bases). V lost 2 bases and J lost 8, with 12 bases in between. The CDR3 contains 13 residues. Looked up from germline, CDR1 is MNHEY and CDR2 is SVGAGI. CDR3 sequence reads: CASSYGGGGGYTF. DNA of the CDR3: TGTGCCAGCAGTTACGGGGGGGGAGGAGGCTACACCTTC.

The CDR3 spells CASSLAVSGPPAEAFF. Written as DNA, the CDR3 is TGTGCCAGCAGCTTGGCCGTATCTGGGCCTCCCGCTGAAGCTTTCTTT. The chain carries TRBV5-4 and TRBJ1-1, with no clear D. Trimming removed 0 bases at V and 6 bases at J, with 18 bases between. CDR1 SGHNT and CDR2 YYREEE come from the germline V gene (reference sequence). CDR3 size: 16 residues.

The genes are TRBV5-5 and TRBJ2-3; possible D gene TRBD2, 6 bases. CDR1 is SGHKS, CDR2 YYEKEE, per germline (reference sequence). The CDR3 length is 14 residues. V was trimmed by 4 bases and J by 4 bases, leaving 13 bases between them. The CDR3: CASSGGTYADTQYF. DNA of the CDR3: TGTGCCAGCAGCGGCGGGACTTACGCAGATACGCAGTATTTT.

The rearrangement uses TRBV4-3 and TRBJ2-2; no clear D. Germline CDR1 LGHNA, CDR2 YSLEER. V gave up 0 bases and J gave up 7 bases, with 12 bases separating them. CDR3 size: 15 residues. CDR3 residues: CASSQDLGSGGELFF. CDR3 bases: TGCGCCAGCAGCCAAGATCTGGGTTCAGGCGGGGAGCTGTTTTTT.

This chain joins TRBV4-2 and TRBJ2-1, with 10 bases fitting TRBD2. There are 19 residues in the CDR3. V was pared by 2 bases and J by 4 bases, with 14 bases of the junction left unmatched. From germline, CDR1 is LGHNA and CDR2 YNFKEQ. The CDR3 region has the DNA TGTGCCAGCAGCCAACCTAGCGGGAGAGGCCGGGGTGCGTACAATGAGCAGTTCTTC. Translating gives CASSQPSGRGRGAYNEQFF.

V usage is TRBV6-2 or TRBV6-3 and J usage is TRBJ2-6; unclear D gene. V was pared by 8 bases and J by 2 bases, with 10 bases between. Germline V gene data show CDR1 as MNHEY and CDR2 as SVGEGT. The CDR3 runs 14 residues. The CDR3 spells CASRLAAGANVLTF. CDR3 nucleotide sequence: TGTGCCAGCCGTTTGGCGGCTGGGGCCAACGTCCTGACTTTC.

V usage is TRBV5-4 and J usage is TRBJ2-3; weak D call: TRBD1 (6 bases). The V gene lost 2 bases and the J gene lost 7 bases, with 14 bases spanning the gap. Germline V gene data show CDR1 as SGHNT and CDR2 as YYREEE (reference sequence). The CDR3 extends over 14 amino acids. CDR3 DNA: TGTGCCAGCAGCTTTGAACAGGGCCTTTATACGCAGTATTTT. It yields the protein CASSFEQGLYTQYF.

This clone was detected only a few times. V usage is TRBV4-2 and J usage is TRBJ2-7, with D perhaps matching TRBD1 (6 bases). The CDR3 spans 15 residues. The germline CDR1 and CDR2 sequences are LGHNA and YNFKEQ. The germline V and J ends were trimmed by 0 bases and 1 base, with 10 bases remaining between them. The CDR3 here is CASSQDGQPSYEQYF. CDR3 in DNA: TGTGCCAGCAGCCAAGATGGACAGCCTTCCTACGAGCAGTACTTC.